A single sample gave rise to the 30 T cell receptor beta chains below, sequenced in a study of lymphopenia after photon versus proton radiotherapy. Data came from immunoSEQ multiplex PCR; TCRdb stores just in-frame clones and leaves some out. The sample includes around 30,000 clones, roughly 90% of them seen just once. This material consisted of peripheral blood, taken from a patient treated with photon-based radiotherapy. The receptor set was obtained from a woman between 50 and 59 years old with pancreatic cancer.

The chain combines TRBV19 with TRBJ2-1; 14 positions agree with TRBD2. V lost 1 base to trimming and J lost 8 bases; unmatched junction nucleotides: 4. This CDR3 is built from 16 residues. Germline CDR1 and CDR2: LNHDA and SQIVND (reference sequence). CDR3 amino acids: CASSIGGTSGSDEQFF. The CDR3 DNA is TGTGCCAGTAGTATAGGAGGGACTAGCGGGAGCGATGAGCAGTTCTTC.

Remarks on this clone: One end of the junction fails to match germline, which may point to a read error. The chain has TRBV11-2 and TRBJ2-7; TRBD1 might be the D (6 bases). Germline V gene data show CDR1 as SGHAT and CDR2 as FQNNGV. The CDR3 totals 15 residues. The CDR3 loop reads CTSTAPPTGRLEQYF. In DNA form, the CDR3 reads TGTACCAGCACCGCCCCCCCAACAGGGCGCCTCGAGCAGTACTTC.

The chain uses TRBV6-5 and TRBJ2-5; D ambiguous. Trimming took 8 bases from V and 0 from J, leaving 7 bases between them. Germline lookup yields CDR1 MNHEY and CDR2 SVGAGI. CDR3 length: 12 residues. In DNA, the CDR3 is TGTGCCAGCGGGGTTAACCAAGAGACCCAGTACTTC. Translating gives CASGVNQETQYF.

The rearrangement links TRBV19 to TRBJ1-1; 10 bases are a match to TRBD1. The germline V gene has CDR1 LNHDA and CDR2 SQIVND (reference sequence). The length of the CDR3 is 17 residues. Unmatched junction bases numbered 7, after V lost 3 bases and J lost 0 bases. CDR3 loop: CASSILDRGVMNTEAFF. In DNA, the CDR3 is TGTGCCAGTAGTATCCTGGACAGGGGGGTGATGAACACTGAAGCTTTCTTT.

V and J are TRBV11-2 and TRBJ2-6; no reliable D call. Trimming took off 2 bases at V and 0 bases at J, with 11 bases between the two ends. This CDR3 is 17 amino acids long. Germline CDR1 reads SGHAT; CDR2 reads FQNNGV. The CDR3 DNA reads TGTGCCAGCAGCTTACTGGGGTACGGCTCTGGGGCCAACGTCCTGACTTTC. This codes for CASSLLGYGSGANVLTF.

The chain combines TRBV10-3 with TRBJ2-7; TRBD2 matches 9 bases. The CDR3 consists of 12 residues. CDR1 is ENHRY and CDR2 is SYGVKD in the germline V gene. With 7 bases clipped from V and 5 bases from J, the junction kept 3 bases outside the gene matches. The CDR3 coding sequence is TGTGCCATCACGGCTAGCGGGAACGAGCAGTACTTC. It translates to CAITASGNEQYF.

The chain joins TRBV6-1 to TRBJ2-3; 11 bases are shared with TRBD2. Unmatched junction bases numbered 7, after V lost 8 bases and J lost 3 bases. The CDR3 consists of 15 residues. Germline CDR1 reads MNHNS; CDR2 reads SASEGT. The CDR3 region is CASRELAGVTDTQYF. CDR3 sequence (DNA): TGTGCCAGCCGGGAACTAGCGGGAGTAACAGATACGCAGTATTTT.

The CDR3 reads CASSFGLAGVYEQYF. For the CDR3, the DNA is TGCGCCAGCAGCTTCGGACTAGCGGGGGTCTACGAGCAGTACTTC. J is TRBJ2-7 and V is TRBV5-1; TRBD2 matches at 13 bases. Unmatched junction bases numbered 2, after V lost 2 bases and J lost 3 bases. The CDR3 contains 15 residues. Per the germline V gene, CDR1 is SGHRS and CDR2 is YFSETQ.

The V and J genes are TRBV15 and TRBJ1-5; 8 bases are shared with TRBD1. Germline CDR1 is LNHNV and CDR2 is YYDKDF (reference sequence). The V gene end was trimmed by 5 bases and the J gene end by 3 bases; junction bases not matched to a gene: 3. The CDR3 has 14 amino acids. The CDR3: CATSATGANQPQHF. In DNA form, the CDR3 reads TGTGCCACCAGCGCGACAGGGGCCAATCAGCCCCAGCATTTT.

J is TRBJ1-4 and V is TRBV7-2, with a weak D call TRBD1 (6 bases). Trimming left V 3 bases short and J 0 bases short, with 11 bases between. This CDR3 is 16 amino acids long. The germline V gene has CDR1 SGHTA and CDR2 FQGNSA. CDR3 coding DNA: TGTGCCAGCAGCTTCGACAGGCCAGCAACTAATGAAAAACTGTTTTTT. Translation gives CASSFDRPATNEKLFF.

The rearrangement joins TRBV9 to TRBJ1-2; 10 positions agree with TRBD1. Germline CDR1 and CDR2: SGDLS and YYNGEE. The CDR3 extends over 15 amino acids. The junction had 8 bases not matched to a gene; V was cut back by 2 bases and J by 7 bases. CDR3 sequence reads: CASSVGLGQGPGYTF. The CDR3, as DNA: TGTGCCAGCAGCGTTGGGTTGGGACAGGGGCCTGGCTACACCTTC.

CDR3 sequence reads: CASSQDRDNSPLHF. The CDR3 DNA reads TGCGCCAGCAGCCAAGATCGAGATAATTCACCCCTCCACTTT. The chain uses TRBV4-3 and TRBJ1-6; D is ambiguous. Trimming left V 0 bases short and J 5 bases short, with 5 bases between. Germline CDR1 reads LGHNA; CDR2 reads YSLEER. The CDR3 loop spans 14 amino acids.

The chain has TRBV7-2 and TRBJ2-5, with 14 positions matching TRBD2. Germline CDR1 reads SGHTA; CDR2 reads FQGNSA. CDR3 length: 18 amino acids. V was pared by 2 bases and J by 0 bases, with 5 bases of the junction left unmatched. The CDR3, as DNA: TGTGCCAGCAGCTTAAGACCGGGACTAGCGGGGGACCAAGAGACCCAGTACTTC. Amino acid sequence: CASSLRPGLAGDQETQYF.

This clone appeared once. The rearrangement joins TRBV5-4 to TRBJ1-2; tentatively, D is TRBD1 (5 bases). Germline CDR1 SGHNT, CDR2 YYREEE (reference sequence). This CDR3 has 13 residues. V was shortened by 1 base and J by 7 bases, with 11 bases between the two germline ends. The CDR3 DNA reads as TGTGCCAGCAGCTTGCTGGGGCCGGGTGGCTACACCTTC. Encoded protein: CASSLLGPGGYTF.

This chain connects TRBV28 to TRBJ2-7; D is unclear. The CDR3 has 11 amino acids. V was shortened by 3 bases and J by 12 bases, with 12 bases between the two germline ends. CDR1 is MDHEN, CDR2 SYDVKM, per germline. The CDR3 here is CASSFLLSRYF. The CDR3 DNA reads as TGTGCCAGCAGTTTTCTCCTATCACGGTACTTC.

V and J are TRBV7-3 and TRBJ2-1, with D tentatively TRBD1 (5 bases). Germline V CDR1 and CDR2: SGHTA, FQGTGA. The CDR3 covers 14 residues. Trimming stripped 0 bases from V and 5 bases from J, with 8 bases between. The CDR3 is CASSLTGRDNEQFF. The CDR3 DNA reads TGTGCCAGCAGCTTAACGGGGCGAGACAATGAGCAGTTCTTC.

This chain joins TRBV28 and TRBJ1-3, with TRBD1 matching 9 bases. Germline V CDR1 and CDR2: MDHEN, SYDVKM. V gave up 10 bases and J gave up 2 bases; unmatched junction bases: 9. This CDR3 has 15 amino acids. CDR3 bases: TGTGCCACCAGCAGTGGGGACAGGGCTGGAAACACCATATATTTT. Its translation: CATSSGDRAGNTIYF.

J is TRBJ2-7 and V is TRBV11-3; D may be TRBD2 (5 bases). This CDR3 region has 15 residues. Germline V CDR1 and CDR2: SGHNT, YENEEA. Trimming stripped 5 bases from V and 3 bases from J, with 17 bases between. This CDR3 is CASSPQEGTIYEQYF. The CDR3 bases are TGTGCCAGCAGCCCGCAAGAGGGCACTATCTACGAGCAGTACTTC. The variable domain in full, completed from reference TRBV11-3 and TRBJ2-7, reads EAGVVQSPRYKIIEKKQPVAFWCNPISGHNTLYWYLQNLGQGPELLIRYENEEAVDDSQLPKDRFSAERLKGVDSTLKIQPAELGDSAVYLCASSPQEGTIYEQYFGPGTRLTVT.

CDR3 residues: CASSQGTSYEQFF. As DNA, the CDR3 is TGCGCCAGCAGCCAAGGGACGAGCTATGAGCAGTTCTTC. This chain uses TRBV4-3 with TRBJ2-1; no clear D. The CDR3 runs 13 residues. V gave up 1 base and J gave up 8 bases, with 9 bases separating them. The germline gives CDR1 LGHNA, CDR2 YSLEER.

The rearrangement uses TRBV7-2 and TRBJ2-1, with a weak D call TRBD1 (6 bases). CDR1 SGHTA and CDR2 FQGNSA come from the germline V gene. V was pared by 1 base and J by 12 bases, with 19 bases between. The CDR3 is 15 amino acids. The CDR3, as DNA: TGTGCCAGCAGCTTAGATAGGGGGACGACGCGAGGGCAGTTCTTC. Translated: CASSLDRGTTRGQFF.

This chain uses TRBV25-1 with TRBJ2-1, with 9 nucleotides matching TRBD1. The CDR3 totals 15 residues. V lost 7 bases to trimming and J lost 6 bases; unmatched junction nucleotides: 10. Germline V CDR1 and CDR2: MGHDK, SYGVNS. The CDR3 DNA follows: TGTGCCAGCACCCCTAGGGGGACAGGGCGCAATGAGCAGTTCTTC. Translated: CASTPRGTGRNEQFF.

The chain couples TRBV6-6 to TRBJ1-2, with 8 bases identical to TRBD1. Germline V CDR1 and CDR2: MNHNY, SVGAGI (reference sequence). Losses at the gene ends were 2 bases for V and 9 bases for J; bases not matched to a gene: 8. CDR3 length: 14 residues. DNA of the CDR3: TGTGCCAGCAGTTACACGACAGGGGTTGATAGCTACACCTTC. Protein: CASSYTTGVDSYTF.

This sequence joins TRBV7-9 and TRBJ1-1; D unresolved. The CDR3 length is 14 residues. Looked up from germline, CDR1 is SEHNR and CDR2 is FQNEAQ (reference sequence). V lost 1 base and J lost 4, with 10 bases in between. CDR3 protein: CASSLGAASTEAFF. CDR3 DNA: TGTGCCAGCAGCTTAGGGGCCGCGAGCACTGAAGCTTTCTTT.

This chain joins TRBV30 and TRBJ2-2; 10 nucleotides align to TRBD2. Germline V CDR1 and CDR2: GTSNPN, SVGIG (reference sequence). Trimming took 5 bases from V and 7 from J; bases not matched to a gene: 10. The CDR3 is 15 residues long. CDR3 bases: TGTGCCTGGTCGGGTAGCGGGAGGAAGGGCGGGGAGCTGTTTTTT. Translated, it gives CAWSGSGRKGGELFF. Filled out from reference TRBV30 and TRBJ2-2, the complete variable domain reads SQTIHQWPATLVQPVGSPLSLECTVEGTSNPNLYWYRQAAGRGLQLLFYSVGIGQISSEVPQNLSASRPQDRQFILSSKKLLLSDSGFYLCAWSGSGRKGGELFFGEGSRLTVL.

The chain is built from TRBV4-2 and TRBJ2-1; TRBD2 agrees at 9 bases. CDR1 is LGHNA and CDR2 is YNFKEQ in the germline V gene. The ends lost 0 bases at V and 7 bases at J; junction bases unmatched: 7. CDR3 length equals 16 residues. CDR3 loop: CASSQDLGTSLNEQFF. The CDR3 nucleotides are TGTGCCAGCAGCCAAGATTTAGGGACTAGCTTAAATGAGCAGTTCTTC.

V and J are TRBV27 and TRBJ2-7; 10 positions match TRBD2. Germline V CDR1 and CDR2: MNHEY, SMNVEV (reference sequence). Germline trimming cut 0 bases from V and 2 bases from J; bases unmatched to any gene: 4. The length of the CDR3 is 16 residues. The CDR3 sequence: CASSLSSGRFTYEQYF. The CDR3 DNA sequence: TGTGCCAGCAGTTTATCTAGCGGGAGGTTCACCTACGAGCAGTACTTC.

In nucleotides, the CDR3 is TGCGCCAGCAGCCGGGGGACTAGCGGGCGCCTCACTGAGCAGTTCTTC. Encoded protein: CASSRGTSGRLTEQFF. The chain recombines TRBV4-3 with TRBJ2-1; TRBD2 matches at 12 bases. V lost 4 bases and J lost 9; bases outside the gene matches: 10. CDR1 and CDR2 (germline): LGHNA, YSLEER. This CDR3 spans 16 amino acids.

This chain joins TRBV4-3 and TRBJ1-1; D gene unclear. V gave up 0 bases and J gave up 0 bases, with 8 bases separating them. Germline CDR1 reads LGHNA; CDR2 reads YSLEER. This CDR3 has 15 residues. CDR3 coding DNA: TGCGCCAGCAGCCAAGATCCGATGGTGAACACTGAAGCTTTCTTT. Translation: CASSQDPMVNTEAFF.

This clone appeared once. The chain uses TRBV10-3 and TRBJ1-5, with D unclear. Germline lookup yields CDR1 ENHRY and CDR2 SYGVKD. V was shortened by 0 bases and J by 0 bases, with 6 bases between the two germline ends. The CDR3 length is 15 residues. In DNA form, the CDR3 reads TGTGCCATCAGTGAGTCGACTTTTAGCAATCAGCCCCAGCATTTT. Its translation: CAISESTFSNQPQHF.

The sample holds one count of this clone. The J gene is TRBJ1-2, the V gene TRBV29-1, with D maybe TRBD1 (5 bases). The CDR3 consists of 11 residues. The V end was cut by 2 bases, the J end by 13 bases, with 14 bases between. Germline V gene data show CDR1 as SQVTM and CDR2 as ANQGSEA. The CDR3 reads CSVELGQSTTF. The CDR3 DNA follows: TGCAGCGTTGAACTGGGGCAGTCCACCACCTTC.